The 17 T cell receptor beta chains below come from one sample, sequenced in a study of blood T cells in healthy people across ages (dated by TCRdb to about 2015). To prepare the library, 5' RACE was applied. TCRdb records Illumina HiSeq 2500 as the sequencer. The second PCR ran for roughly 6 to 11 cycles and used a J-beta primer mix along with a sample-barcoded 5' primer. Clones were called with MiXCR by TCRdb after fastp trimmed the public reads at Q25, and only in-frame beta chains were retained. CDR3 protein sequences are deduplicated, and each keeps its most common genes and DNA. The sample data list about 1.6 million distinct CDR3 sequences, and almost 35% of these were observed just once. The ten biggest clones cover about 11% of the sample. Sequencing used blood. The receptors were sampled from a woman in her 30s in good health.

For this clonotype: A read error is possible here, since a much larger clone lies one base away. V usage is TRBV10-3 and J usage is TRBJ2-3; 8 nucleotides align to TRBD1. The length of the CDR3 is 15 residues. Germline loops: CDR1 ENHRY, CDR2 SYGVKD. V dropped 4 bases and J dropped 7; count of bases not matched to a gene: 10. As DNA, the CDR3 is TGTGCCATCAGTGGGTCCACGACAGGGGATTATACGCAGTATTTT. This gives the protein CAISGSTTGDYTQYF.

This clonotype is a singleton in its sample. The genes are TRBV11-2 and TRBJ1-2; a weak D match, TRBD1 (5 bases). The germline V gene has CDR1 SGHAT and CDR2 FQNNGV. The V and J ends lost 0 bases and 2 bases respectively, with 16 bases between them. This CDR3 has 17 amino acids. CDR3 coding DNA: TGTGCCAGCAGCTTAGATCTCAGTTGGGGCAGAAACTATGGCTACACCTTC. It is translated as CASSLDLSWGRNYGYTF. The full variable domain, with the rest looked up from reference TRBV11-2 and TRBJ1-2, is EAGVAQSPRYKIIEKRQSVAFWCNPISGHATLYWYQQILGQGPKLLIQFQNNGVVDDSQLPKDRFSAERLKGVDSTLKIQPAKLEDSAVYLCASSLDLSWGRNYGYTFGSGTRLTVV.

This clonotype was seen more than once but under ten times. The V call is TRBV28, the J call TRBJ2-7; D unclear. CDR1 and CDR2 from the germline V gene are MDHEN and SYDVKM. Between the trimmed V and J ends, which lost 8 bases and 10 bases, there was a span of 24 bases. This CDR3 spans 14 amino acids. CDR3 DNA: TGTGCCAGCCGTGAAGCTGGTATACGAGGAACCCAGTACTTC. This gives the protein CASREAGIRGTQYF.

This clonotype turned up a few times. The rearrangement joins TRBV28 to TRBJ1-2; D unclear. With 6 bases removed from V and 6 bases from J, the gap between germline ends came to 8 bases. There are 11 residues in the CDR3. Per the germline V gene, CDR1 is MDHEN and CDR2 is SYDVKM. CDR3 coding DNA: TGTGCCAGCAGCATCCTAGATGGCTACACCTTC. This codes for CASSILDGYTF.

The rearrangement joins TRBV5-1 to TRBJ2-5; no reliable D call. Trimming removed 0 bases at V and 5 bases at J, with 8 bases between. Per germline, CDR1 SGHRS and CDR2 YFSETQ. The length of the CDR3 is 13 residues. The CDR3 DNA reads TGCGCCAGCAGCTTGGAGACAAGCGAGACCCAGTACTTC. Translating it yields CASSLETSETQYF.

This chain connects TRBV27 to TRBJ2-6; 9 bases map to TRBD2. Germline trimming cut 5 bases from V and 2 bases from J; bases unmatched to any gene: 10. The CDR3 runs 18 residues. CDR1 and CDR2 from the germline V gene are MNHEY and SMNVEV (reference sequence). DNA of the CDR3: TGTGCCAGCAGTCAAAGGGGAGCGGGAGGCCCTGGGGCCAACGTCCTGACTTTC. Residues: CASSQRGAGGPGANVLTF.

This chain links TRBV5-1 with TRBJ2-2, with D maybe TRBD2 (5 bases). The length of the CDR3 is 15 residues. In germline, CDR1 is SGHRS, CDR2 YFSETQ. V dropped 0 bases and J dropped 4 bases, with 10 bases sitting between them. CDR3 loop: CASSLGEAGTGELFF. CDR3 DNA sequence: TGCGCCAGCAGCTTGGGAGAGGCGGGCACCGGGGAGCTGTTTTTT.

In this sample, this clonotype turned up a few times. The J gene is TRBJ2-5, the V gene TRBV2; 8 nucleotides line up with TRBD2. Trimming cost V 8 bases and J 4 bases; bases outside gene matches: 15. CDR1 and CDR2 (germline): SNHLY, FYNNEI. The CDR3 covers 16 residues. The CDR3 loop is CASLRTSSHSGETQYF. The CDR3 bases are TGTGCCAGCCTCCGGACTAGCAGTCATTCCGGAGAGACCCAGTACTTC.

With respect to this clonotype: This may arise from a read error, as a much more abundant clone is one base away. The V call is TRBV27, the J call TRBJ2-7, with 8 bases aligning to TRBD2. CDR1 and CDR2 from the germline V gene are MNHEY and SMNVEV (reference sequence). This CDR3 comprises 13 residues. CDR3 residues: CACSPWTSPEQYF. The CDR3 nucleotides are TGTGCCTGCAGTCCCTGGACTAGCCCCGAGCAGTACTTC.

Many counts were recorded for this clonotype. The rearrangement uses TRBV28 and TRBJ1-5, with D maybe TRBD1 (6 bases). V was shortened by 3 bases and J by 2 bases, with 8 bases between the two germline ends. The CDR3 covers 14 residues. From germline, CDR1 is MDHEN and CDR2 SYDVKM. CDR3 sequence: CASSLGAGNQPQHF. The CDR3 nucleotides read TGTGCCAGCAGTTTGGGGGCAGGCAATCAGCCCCAGCATTTT.

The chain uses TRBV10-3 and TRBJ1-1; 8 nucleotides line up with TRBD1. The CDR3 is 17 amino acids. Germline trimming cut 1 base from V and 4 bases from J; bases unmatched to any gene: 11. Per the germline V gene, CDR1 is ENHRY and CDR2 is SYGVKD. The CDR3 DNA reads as TGTGCCATCAGTGAGTTCACCCGACAGGGGAGGGTCACTGAAGCTTTCTTT. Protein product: CAISEFTRQGRVTEAFF.

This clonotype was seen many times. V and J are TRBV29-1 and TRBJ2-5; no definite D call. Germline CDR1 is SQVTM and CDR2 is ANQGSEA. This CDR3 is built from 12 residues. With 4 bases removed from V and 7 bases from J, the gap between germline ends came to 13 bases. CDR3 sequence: CSVVTDLGTQYF. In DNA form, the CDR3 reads TGCAGCGTTGTAACTGACTTGGGGACCCAGTACTTC.

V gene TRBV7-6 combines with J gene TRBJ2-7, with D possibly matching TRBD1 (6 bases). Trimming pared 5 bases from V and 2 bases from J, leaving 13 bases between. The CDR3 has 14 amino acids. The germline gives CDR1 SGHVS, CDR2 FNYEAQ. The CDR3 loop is CASSKGAGAYEQYF. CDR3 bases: TGTGCCAGCAGCAAAGGGGCAGGGGCCTACGAGCAGTACTTC.

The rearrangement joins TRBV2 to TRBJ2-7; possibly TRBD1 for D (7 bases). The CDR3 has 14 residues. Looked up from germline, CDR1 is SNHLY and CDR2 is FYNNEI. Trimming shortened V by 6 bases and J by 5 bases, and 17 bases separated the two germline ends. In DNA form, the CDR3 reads TGTGCCAGCAGGGAGGGGGCGAGCCTGGACGAGCAGTACTTC. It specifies CASREGASLDEQYF.

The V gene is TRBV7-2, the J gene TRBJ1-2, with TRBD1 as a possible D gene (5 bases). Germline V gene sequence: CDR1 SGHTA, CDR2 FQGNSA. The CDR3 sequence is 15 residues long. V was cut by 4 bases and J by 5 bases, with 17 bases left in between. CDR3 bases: TGTGCCAGCAGCTCGACCCCCGGGACGGGATATGGCTACACCTTC. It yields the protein CASSSTPGTGYGYTF.

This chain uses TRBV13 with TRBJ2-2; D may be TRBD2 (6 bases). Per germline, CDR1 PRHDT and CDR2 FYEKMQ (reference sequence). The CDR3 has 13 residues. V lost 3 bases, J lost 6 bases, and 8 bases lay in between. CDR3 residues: CASSFRGSGELFF. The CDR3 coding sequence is TGTGCCAGCAGCTTCCGGGGGTCCGGGGAGCTGTTTTTT.

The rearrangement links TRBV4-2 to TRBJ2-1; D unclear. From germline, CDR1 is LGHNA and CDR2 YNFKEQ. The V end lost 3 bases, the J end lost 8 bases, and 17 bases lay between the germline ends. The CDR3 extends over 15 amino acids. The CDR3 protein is CASSQFLKGSDEQFF. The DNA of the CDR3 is TGTGCCAGCAGCCAGTTCCTGAAAGGATCCGATGAGCAGTTCTTC.